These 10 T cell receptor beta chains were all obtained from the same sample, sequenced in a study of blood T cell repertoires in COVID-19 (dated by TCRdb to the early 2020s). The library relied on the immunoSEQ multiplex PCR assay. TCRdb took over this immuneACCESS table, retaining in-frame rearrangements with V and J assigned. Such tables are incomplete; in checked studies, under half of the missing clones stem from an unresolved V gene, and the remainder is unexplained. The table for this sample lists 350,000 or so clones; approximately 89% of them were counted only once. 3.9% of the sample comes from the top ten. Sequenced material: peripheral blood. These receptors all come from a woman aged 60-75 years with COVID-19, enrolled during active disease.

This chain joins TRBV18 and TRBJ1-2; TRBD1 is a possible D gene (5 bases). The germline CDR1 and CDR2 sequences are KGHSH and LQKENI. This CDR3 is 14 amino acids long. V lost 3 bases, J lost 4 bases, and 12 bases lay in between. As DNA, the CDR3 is TGTGCCAGCTCACCGGGACTCGCTCCCTATGGCTACACCTTC. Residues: CASSPGLAPYGYTF. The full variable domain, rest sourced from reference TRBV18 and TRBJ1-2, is NAGVMQNPRHLVRRRGQEARLRCSPMKGHSHVYWYRQLPEEGLKFMVYLQKENIIDESGMPKERFSAEFPKEGPSILRIQQVVRGDSAAYFCASSPGLAPYGYTFGSGTRLTVV.

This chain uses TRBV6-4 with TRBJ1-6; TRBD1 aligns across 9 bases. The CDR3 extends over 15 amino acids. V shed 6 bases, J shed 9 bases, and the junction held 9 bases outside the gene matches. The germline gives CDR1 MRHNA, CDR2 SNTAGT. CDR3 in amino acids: CASSAEGQGSSPLHF. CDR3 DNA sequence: TGTGCCAGCAGCGCTGAGGGACAGGGATCTTCACCCCTCCACTTT.

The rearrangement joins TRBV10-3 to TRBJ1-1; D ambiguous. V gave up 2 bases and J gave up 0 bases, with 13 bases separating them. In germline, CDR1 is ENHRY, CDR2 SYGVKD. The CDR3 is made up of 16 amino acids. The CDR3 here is CAISEPGGSLNTEAFF. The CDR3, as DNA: TGTGCCATCAGTGAGCCAGGTGGGTCGTTGAACACTGAAGCTTTCTTT.

The CDR3 is CASSGGETQYF. CDR3 coding DNA: TGCGCCAGCTCAGGGGGGGAGACCCAGTACTTC. This chain connects TRBV10-2 to TRBJ2-5, with a weak D call TRBD1 (7 bases). This CDR3 has 11 amino acids. Trimming took off 8 bases at V and 5 bases at J, with 9 bases between the two ends. Per the germline V gene, CDR1 is WSHSY and CDR2 is SAAADI.

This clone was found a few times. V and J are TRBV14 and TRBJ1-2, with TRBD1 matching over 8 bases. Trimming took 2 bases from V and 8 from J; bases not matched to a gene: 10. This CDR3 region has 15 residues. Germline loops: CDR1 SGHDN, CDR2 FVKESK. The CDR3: CASSQMGQASGGYTF. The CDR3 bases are TGTGCCAGCAGCCAAATGGGACAGGCATCTGGGGGCTACACCTTC.

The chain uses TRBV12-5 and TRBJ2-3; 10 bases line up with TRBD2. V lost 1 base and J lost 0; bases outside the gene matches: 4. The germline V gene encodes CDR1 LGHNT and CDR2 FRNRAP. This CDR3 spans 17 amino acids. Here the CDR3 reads CASGLGATSGSTDTQYF. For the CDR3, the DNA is TGTGCTAGTGGTTTGGGCGCGACTAGCGGGAGCACAGATACGCAGTATTTT.

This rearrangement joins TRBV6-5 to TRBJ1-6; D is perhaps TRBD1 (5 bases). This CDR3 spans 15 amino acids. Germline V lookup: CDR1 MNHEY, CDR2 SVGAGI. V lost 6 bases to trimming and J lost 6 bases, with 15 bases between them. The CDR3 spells CASSQTGAVNSPLHF. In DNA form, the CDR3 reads TGTGCCAGCAGCCAAACTGGGGCAGTTAATTCACCCCTCCACTTT.

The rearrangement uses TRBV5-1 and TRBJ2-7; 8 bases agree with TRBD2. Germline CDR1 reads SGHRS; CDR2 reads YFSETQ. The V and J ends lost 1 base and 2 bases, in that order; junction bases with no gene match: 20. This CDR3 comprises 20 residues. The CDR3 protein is CASSLTPQTTGTSYPYEQYF. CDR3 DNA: TGCGCCAGCAGCTTGACCCCTCAGACAACCGGGACTAGTTATCCCTACGAGCAGTACTTC.

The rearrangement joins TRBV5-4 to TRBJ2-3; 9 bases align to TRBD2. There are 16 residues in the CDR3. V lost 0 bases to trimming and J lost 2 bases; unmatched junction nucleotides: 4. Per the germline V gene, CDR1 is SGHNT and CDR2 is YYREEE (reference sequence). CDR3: CASSLDGGGATDTQYF. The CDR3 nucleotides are TGTGCCAGCAGCTTGGATGGCGGGGGGGCCACAGATACGCAGTATTTT.

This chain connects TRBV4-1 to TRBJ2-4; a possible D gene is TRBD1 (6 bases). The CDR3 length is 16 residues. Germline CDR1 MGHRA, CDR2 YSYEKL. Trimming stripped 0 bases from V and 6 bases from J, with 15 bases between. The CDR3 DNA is TGCGCCAGCAGCCAAGATAGTAGACAGGACCTAAACATTCAGTACTTC. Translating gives CASSQDSRQDLNIQYF.